Listed here are 11 T cell receptor beta chains from one sample, sequenced in a study of cytomegalovirus exposure and HLA in healthy donors. Amplification used 60 Vbeta primers and 13 Jbeta primers. Profiling relied on immunoSEQ multiplex PCR, and the TCRdb table lists in-frame clones only, not all of them. In the table there are 150,000 to 200,000 clones, about 83% of which are singletons. Sequencing used PBMCs. The receptor set was obtained from a woman aged 30 to 39 in good health and CMV-seronegative.

The chain combines TRBV4-2 with TRBJ1-6, with D tentatively TRBD1 (6 bases). Trimming pared 1 base from V and 5 bases from J, leaving 6 bases between. Germline CDR1 is LGHNA and CDR2 is YNFKEQ. This CDR3 is 14 amino acids long. CDR3 nucleotide sequence: TGTGCCAGCAGCCAAGGGACAGATAATTCACCCCTCCACTTT. It encodes CASSQGTDNSPLHF.

The chain has TRBV27 and TRBJ1-1; 12 bases are a match to TRBD1. The germline gives CDR1 MNHEY, CDR2 SMNVEV (reference sequence). The CDR3 is 14 residues long. The J segment lost 7 bases and the V segment lost 5 bases, leaving 5 bases of the junction unmatched. The CDR3 protein is CASSPGTGGFEAFF. In DNA, the CDR3 is TGTGCCAGCAGTCCCGGGACAGGGGGCTTTGAAGCTTTCTTT.

The J gene is TRBJ1-5, the V gene TRBV30, with D possibly TRBD1 on 6 matching bases. V was cut by 2 bases and J by 2 bases, with 10 bases left in between. Germline CDR1 is GTSNPN and CDR2 is SVGIG (reference sequence). CDR3 size: 14 residues. This CDR3 is CAWSSAGGNQPQHF. CDR3 nucleotide sequence: TGTGCCTGGAGTTCTGCAGGGGGCAATCAGCCCCAGCATTTT.

This chain joins TRBV19 and TRBJ1-3, with D tentatively TRBD1 (5 bases). The V end lost 1 base, the J end lost 0 bases, and 10 bases lay between the germline ends. CDR1 LNHDA and CDR2 SQIVND come from the germline V gene (reference sequence). The CDR3 runs 16 residues. CDR3 sequence (DNA): TGTGCCAGTAGTATAGGGGGCAGCTCCTCTGGAAACACCATATATTTT. Amino acids: CASSIGGSSSGNTIYF.

CDR3 nucleotide sequence: TGTGCTAGTGGTTTAGGACAGCCAAATCAGCCCCAGCATTTT. Amino acids: CASGLGQPNQPQHF. This chain joins TRBV12-5 and TRBJ1-5; maybe TRBD1 (6 bases). The germline V gene has CDR1 LGHNT and CDR2 FRNRAP. V was clipped by 3 bases and J by 4 bases, with 10 bases between them. CDR3 length equals 14 residues.

This rearrangement joins TRBV7-3 to TRBJ1-3, with D unclear. Germline lookup yields CDR1 SGHTA and CDR2 FQGTGA. V was trimmed by 2 bases and J by 2 bases, leaving 10 bases between them. This CDR3 has 15 amino acids. CDR3 sequence reads: CASSLQMEPGNTIYF. CDR3 DNA sequence: TGTGCCAGCAGCTTACAGATGGAGCCTGGAAACACCATATATTTT.

V usage is TRBV27 and J usage is TRBJ1-1; D unresolved. The germline V gene has CDR1 MNHEY and CDR2 SMNVEV (reference sequence). V gave up 3 bases and J gave up 9 bases, with 11 bases separating them. This CDR3 has 12 residues. The DNA of the CDR3 is TGTGCCAGCAGTTTTCGGGCGGGGAAAGCTTTCTTT. Translated, it gives CASSFRAGKAFF.

The chain couples TRBV29-1 to TRBJ2-3, with D hard to call. V was clipped by 3 bases and J by 0 bases, with 7 bases between them. CDR3 length: 13 amino acids. From germline, CDR1 is SQVTM and CDR2 ANQGSEA. The CDR3 DNA reads as TGCAGCGTTGAGTCAACTAGCACAGATACGCAGTATTTT. It codes for CSVESTSTDTQYF.

J is TRBJ2-5 and V is TRBV28; 8 nucleotides line up with TRBD1. Gene TRBJ2-7 matches the end of the DNA better, so the J call may be wrong. The CDR3 consists of 16 residues. Per the germline V gene, CDR1 is MDHEN and CDR2 is SYDVKM. In DNA, the CDR3 is TGTGCCAGCATTCCCGGGTCAGCAGGGGGCGCGTACGAGCAGTACTTC. The encoded protein is CASIPGSAGGAYEQYF.

Notes on this clone: One junction end disagrees with the germline gene, perhaps due to a read error. The sample holds other DNA sequences that translate to the same CDR3. This chain joins TRBV29-1 and TRBJ2-1; 14 bases are shared with TRBD2. CDR1 SQVTM and CDR2 ANQGSEA come from the germline V gene. This CDR3 spans 14 amino acids. The CDR3 DNA follows: TGCAGCGTGGAAGGGACTAGCGGGAGCAGCGAGCAGTTCTTC. As protein: CSVEGTSGSSEQFF.

For this clone: Different DNA sequences within this sample yield the same CDR3. J is TRBJ1-5 and V is TRBV7-9; D not resolved. Trimming took 1 base from V and 4 from J, leaving 8 bases between them. Germline lookup yields CDR1 SEHNR and CDR2 FQNEAQ (reference sequence). The CDR3 sequence is 14 residues long. The CDR3 coding sequence is TGTGCCAGCAGCTTAGAAGGCGGGAATCAGCCCCAGCATTTT. Translating gives CASSLEGGNQPQHF.